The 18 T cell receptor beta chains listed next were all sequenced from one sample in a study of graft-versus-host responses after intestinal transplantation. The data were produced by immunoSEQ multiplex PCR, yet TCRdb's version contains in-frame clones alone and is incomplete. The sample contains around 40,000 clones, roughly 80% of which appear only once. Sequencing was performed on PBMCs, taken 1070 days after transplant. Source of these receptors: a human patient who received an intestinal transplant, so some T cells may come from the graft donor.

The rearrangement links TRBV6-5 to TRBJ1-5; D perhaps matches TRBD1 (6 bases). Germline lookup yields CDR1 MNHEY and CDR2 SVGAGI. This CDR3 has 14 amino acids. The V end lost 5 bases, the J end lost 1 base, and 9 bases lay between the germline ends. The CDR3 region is CASSTGASNQPQHF. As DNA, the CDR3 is TGTGCCAGCAGTACGGGGGCAAGCAATCAGCCCCAGCATTTT.

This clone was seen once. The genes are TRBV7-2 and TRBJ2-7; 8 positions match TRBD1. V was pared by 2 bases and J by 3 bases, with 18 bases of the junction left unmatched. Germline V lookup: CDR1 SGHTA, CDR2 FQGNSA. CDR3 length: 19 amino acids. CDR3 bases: TGTGCCAGCAGCTTATACGGACCCGGGACAGGCGGTCGGTACTACGAGCAGTACTTC. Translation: CASSLYGPGTGGRYYEQYF.

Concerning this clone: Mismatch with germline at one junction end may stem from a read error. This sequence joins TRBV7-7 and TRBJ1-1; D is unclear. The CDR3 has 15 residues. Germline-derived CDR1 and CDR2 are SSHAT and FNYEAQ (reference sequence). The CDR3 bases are TGTGCTAGCAGCTTAGAAGTCAGAGGATACACTGAAGCTTTCTTT. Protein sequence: CASSLEVRGYTEAFF.

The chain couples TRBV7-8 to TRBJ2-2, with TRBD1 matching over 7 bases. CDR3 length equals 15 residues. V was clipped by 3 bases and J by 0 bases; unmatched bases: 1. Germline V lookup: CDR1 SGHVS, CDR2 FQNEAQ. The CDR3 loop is CASSLRGPNTGELFF. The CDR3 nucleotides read TGTGCCAGCAGCTTGAGGGGGCCGAACACCGGGGAGCTGTTTTTT.

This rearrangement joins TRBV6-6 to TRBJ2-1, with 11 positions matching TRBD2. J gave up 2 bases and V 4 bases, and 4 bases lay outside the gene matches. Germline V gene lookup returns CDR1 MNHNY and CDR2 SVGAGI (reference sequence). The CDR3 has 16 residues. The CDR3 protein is CASSSRTSGPYNEQFF. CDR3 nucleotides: TGTGCCAGCAGTTCCCGGACTAGCGGGCCCTACAATGAGCAGTTCTTC.

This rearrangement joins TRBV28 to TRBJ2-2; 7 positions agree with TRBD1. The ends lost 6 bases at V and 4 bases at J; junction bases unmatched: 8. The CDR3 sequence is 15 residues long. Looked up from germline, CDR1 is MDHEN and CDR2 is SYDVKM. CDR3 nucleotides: TGTGCCAGCAGCCCCCCAGGGGGAAGCACCGGGGAGCTGTTTTTT. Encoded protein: CASSPPGGSTGELFF.

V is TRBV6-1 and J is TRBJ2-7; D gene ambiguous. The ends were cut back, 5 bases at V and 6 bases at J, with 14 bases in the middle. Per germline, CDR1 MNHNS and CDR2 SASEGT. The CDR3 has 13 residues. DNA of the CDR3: TGTGCCAGCAGTTATTCTTCAGTTGGCGAGCAGTACTTC. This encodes CASSYSSVGEQYF.

The CDR3 coding sequence is TGTGCCTGGAGCGTTGGCGACTACACTGAAGCTTTCTTT. As protein: CAWSVGDYTEAFF. The chain carries TRBV30 and TRBJ1-1; D is ambiguous. The CDR3 is made up of 13 amino acids. Trimming cost V 3 bases and J 3 bases, with 11 bases left between them. Germline V gives CDR1 GTSNPN, CDR2 SVGIG (reference sequence).

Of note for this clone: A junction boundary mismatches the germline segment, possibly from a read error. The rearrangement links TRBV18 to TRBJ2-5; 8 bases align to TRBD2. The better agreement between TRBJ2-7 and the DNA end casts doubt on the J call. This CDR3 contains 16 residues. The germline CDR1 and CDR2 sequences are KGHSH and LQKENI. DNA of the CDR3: TGTGCCAGCTCATCACCGGCGGCGGGAGGTGTCTACGAGCAGTACTTC. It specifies CASSSPAAGGVYEQYF.

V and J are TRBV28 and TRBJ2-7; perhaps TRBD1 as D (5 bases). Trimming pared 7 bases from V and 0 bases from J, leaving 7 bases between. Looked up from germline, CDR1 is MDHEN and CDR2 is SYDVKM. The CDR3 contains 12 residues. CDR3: CASKDNSYEQYF. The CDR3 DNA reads TGTGCCAGCAAGGACAACTCCTACGAGCAGTACTTC.

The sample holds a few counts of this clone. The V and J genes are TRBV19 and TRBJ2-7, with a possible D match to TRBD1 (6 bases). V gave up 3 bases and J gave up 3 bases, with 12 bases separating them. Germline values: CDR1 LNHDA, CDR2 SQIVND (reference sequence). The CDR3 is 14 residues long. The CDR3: CASSIDTGSYEQYF. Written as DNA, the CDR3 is TGTGCCAGTAGTATCGATACAGGGAGCTACGAGCAGTACTTC.

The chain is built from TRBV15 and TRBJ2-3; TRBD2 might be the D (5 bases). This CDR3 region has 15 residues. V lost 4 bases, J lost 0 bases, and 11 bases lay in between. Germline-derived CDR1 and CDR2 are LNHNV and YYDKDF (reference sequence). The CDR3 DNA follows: TGTGCCACCAGCACTGGAGCGGCTAGCACAGATACGCAGTATTTT. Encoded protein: CATSTGAASTDTQYF.

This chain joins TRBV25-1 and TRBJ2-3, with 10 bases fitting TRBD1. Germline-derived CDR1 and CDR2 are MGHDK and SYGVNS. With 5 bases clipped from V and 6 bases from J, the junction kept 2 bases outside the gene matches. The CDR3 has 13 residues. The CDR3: CASSLGQGDTQYF. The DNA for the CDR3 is TGTGCCAGCAGTTTGGGACAGGGGGATACGCAGTATTTT.

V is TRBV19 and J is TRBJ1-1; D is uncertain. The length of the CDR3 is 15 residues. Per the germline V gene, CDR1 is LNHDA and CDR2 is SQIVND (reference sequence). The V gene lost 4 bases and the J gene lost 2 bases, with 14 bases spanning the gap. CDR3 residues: CASSTRRPPNTEAFF. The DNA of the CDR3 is TGTGCCAGTAGTACGCGGCGTCCCCCTAACACTGAAGCTTTCTTT.

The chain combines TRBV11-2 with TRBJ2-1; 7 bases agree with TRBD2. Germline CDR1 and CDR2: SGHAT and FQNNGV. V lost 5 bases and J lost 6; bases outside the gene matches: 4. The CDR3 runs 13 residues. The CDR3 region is CASSVRLANEQFF. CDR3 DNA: TGTGCCAGCAGCGTCCGACTAGCCAATGAGCAGTTCTTC.

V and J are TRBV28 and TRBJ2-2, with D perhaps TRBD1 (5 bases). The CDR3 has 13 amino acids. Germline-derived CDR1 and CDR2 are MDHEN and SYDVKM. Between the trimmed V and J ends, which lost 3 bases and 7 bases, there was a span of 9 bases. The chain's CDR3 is CASSFLRGGELFF. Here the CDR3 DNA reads TGTGCCAGCAGTTTCCTAAGGGGCGGGGAGCTGTTTTTT. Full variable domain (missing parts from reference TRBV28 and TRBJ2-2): DVKVTQSSRYLVKRTGEKVFLECVQDMDHENMFWYRQDPGLGLRLIYFSYDVKMKEKGDIPEGYSVSREKKERFSLILESASTNQTSMYLCASSFLRGGELFFGEGSRLTVL.

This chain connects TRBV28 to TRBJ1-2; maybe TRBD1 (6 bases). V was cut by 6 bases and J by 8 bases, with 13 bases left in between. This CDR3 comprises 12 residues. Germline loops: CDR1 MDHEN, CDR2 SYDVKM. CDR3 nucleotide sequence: TGTGCCAGCAGGATAGGGGGGGGCGGCTACACCTTC. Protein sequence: CASRIGGGGYTF.

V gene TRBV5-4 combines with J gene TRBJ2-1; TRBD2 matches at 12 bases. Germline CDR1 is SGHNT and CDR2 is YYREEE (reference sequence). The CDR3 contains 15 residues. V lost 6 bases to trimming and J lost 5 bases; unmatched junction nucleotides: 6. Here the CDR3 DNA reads TGTGCCAGCACCCAACTAGCGGGAGGAAACAATGAGCAGTTCTTC. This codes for CASTQLAGGNNEQFF.